A single sample gave rise to the 14 T cell receptor beta chains below, sequenced in a study of beta chain features in type 1 diabetes. Isolated RNA was reverse transcribed in full, so expressed TCRB transcripts were sequenced. The method was immunoSEQ multiplex PCR; TCRdb's version includes in-frame clones alone and lacks a portion of them. There are roughly 330,000 clones in the sample; less than 15% occur only once, and roughly 0.015% lies in the top ten. These receptors are not linked to any known antigen. Notes on the study in general: Significant though moderate, a shortening of TCRB CDR3s appeared in all four CD4+ subsets of Type 1 diabetes patients.

The sequenced material came from naive CD4+ T cells from blood. These receptors were taken from a woman between 18 and 29 years old with type 1 diabetes.

The table lists this clone with a count of one. The chain couples TRBV4-2 to TRBJ2-3; 8 nucleotides match TRBD2. CDR3 length equals 16 residues. The germline V gene encodes CDR1 LGHNA and CDR2 YNFKEQ. V dropped 4 bases and J dropped 2; count of bases not matched to a gene: 8. The CDR3 DNA sequence: TGTGCCAGCAGCCCCCGGACTAGCAGAGACACAGATACGCAGTATTTT. Protein sequence: CASSPRTSRDTDTQYF.

This clone was found a few times. V is TRBV4-3 and J is TRBJ2-6; 12 bases are shared with TRBD2. The CDR3 sequence is 20 residues long. Germline values: CDR1 LGHNA, CDR2 YSLEER. Trimming at V came to 1 base and at J to 3 bases, leaving 10 bases not matched to a gene. CDR3 nucleotide sequence: TGCGCCAGCAGCCAAGTCCCCTCCCTAGCGGGAGGGCGTGGGGCCAACGTCCTGACTTTC. It translates to CASSQVPSLAGGRGANVLTF.

The chain joins TRBV30 to TRBJ2-3, with D possibly being TRBD2 (5 bases). V lost 4 bases and J lost 2, with 13 bases in between. Germline assignment: CDR1 GTSNPN and CDR2 SVGIG (reference sequence). CDR3 length equals 14 residues. DNA of the CDR3: TGTGCCTGGATCTACGGACTGTCCACAGATACGCAGTATTTT. Protein product: CAWIYGLSTDTQYF.

V gene TRBV7-9 combines with J gene TRBJ2-3; 7 positions agree with TRBD2. The CDR3 totals 16 residues. Germline CDR1 and CDR2: SEHNR and FQNEAQ (reference sequence). V was pared by 0 bases and J by 2 bases, with 5 bases of the junction left unmatched. The CDR3 reads CASSLATGGLTDTQYF. CDR3 bases: TGTGCCAGCAGCTTAGCGACGGGGGGACTCACAGATACGCAGTATTTT.

This clone was seen a handful of times. The chain joins TRBV14 to TRBJ2-5; 9 nucleotides agree with TRBD1. The ends lost 4 bases at V and 2 bases at J; junction bases unmatched: 8. The CDR3 loop spans 16 amino acids. The germline gives CDR1 SGHDN, CDR2 FVKESK. The CDR3 protein is CASSLFPGQGQETQYF. CDR3 nucleotide sequence: TGTGCCAGCAGCCTCTTCCCGGGACAGGGACAAGAGACCCAGTACTTC.

The V gene is TRBV5-4, the J gene TRBJ1-1; D call uncertain. Germline CDR1 is SGHNT and CDR2 is YYREEE (reference sequence). The CDR3 contains 13 residues. Trimming removed 0 bases at V and 1 base at J, with 4 bases between. The CDR3 spells CASSLDTNTEAFF. The CDR3 DNA is TGTGCCAGCAGCTTGGACACGAACACTGAAGCTTTCTTT.

The chain combines TRBV15 with TRBJ2-7; 12 positions match TRBD2. This CDR3 is built from 18 residues. Germline CDR1 and CDR2: LNHNV and YYDKDF (reference sequence). J lost 5 bases, V lost 1 base, and 12 bases had no gene match. The CDR3 DNA sequence: TGTGCCACCAGCAGAGCCGGGACTAGCGGGTCCTCGGCCCACGAGCAGTACTTC. As protein: CATSRAGTSGSSAHEQYF.

This clone was observed a handful of times. The chain recombines TRBV30 with TRBJ2-2; D is unresolved. Germline assignment: CDR1 GTSNPN and CDR2 SVGIG (reference sequence). Trimming pared 5 bases from V and 2 bases from J, leaving 3 bases between. CDR3 length: 11 residues. CDR3 residues: CAWLNTGELFF. DNA of the CDR3: TGTGCCTGGCTAAACACCGGGGAGCTGTTTTTT.

This clone was seen more than once but under ten times. V gene TRBV9 combines with J gene TRBJ2-1; 7 nucleotides match TRBD2. With V trimmed by 0 bases and J by 4 bases, 4 bases remained unmatched. This CDR3 has 15 amino acids. Per germline, CDR1 SGDLS and CDR2 YYNGEE. The CDR3 is CASSVGQGGYNEQFF. CDR3 DNA sequence: TGTGCCAGCAGCGTAGGGCAGGGAGGGTACAATGAGCAGTTCTTC.

As concerns this clone: At the DNA level, this CDR3 is encoded by other sequences in the same sample as well. The chain employs TRBV30 and TRBJ1-1, with no clear D. V gave up 0 bases and J gave up 1 base, with 9 bases separating them. The CDR3 sequence is 14 residues long. Germline CDR1 and CDR2: GTSNPN and SVGIG (reference sequence). The CDR3 reads CAWSVLQANTEAFF. CDR3 coding DNA: TGTGCCTGGAGTGTACTCCAGGCGAACACTGAAGCTTTCTTT.

The chain joins TRBV27 to TRBJ2-3; TRBD2 aligns across 7 bases. The trim removed 7 bases at V and 8 bases at J, leaving 15 bases unmatched. Germline-derived CDR1 and CDR2 are MNHEY and SMNVEV (reference sequence). This CDR3 is built from 15 residues. The CDR3 DNA reads TGTGCCAGCACCCCAAGATGGGACTACGCCCGTACGCAGTATTTT. This gives the protein CASTPRWDYARTQYF.

This clone appeared a few times. The chain recombines TRBV15 with TRBJ2-5, with 10 positions matching TRBD2. Losses at the gene ends were 0 bases for V and 4 bases for J; bases not matched to a gene: 5. The CDR3 sequence is 16 residues long. Germline loops: CDR1 LNHNV, CDR2 YYDKDF (reference sequence). DNA for the CDR3: TGTGCCACCAGCAGAGATCAAGCGGGAGGGCGAGAGACCCAGTACTTC. Translation gives CATSRDQAGGRETQYF. The whole variable domain, remainder taken from reference TRBV15 and TRBJ2-5, is DAMVIQNPRYQVTQFGKPVTLSCSQTLNHNVMYWYQQKSSQAPKLLFHYYDKDFNNEADTPDNFQSRRPNTSFCFLDIRSPGLGDTAMYLCATSRDQAGGRETQYFGPGTRLLVL.

J is TRBJ2-1 and V is TRBV7-7; TRBD2 matches 11 bases. CDR3 length: 14 residues. Germline-derived CDR1 and CDR2 are SSHAT and FNYEAQ (reference sequence). Trimming took 4 bases from V and 8 from J; bases not matched to a gene: 4. In DNA form, the CDR3 reads TGTGCCAGCAGCTCTCTAGCGGGAGGTCATGAGCAGTTCTTC. Protein: CASSSLAGGHEQFF.

This clone was detected only a few times. The J gene is TRBJ2-4, the V gene TRBV5-1; maybe TRBD2 (6 bases). Trimming left V 0 bases short and J 11 bases short, with 12 bases between. CDR1 and CDR2 from the germline V gene are SGHRS and YFSETQ. The CDR3 extends over 13 amino acids. This CDR3 reads CASSLAVEGLQYF. CDR3 coding DNA: TGCGCCAGCAGCTTGGCCGTGGAGGGTCTTCAGTACTTC. The full variable domain, completed using reference TRBV5-1 and TRBJ2-4, is KAGVTQTPRYLIKTRGQQVTLSCSPISGHRSVSWYQQTPGQGLQFLFEYFSETQRNKGNFPGRFSGRQFSNSRSEMNVSTLELGDSALYLCASSLAVEGLQYFGAGTRLSVL.